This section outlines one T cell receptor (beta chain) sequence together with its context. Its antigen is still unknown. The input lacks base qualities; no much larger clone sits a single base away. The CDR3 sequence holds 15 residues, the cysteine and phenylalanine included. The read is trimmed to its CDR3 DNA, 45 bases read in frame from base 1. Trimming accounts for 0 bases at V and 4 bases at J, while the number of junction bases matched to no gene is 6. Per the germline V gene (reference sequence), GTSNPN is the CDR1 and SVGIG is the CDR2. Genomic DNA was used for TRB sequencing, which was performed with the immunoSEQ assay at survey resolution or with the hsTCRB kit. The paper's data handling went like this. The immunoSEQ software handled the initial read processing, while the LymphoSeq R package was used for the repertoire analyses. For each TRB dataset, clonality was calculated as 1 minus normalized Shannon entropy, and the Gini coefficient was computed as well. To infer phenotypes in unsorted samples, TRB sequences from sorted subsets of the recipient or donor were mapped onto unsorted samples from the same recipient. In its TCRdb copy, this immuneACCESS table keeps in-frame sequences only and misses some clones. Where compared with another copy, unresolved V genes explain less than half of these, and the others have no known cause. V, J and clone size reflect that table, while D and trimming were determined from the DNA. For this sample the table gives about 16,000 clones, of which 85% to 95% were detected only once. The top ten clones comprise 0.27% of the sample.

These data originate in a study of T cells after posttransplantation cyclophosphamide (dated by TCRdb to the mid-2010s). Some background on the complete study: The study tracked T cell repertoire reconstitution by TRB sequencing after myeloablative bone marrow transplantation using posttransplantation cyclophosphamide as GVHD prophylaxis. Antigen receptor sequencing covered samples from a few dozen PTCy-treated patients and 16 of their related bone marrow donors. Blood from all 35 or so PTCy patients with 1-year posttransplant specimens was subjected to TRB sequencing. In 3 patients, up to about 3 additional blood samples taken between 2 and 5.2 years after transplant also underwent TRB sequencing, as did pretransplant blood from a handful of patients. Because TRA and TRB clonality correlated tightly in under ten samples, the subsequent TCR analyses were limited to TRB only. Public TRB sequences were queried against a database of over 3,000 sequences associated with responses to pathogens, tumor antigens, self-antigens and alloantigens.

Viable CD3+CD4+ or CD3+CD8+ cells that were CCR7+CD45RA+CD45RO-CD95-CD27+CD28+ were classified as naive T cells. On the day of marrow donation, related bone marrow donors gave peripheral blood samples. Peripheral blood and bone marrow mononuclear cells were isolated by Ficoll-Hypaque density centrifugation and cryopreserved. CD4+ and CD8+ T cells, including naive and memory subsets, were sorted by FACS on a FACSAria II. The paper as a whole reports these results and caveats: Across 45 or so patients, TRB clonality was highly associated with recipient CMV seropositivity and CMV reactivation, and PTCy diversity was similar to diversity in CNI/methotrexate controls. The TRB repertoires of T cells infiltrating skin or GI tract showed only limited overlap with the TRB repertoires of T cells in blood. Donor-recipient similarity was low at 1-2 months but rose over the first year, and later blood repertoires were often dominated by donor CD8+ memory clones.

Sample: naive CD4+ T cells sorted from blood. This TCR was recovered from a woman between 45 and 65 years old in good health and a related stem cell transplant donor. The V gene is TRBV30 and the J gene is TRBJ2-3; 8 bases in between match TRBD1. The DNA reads TGTGCCTGGAGTGTGGGCGGGACAGGCCCAGATACGCAGTATTTT. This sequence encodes CAWSVGGTGPDTQYF.